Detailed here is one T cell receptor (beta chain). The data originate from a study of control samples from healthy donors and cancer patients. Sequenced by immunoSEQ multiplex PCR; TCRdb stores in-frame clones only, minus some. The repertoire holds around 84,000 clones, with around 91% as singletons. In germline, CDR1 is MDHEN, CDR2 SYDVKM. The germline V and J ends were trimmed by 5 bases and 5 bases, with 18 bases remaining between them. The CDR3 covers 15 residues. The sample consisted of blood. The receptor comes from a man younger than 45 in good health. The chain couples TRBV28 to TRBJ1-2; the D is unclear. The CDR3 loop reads CASSTASVARYGYTF. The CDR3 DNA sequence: TGTGCCAGCAGTACGGCCAGCGTGGCGCGGTATGGCTACACCTTC.